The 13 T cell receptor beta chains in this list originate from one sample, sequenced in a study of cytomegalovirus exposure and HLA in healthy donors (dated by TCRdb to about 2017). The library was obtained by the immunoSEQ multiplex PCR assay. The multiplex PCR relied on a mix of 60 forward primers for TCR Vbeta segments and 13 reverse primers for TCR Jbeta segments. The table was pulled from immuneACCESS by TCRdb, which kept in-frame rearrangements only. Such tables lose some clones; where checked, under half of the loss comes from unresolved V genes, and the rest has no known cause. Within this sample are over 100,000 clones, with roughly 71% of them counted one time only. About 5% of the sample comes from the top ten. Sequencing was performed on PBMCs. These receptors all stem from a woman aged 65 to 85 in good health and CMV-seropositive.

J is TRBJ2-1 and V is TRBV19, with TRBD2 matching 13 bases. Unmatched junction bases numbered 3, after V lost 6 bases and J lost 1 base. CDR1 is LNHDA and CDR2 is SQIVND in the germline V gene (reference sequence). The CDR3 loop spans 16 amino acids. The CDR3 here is CASSRTSGGSYNEQFF. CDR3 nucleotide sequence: TGTGCCAGTAGCCGGACTAGCGGGGGTTCCTACAATGAGCAGTTCTTC. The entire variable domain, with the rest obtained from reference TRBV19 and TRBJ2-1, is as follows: DGGITQSPKYLFRKEGQNVTLSCEQNLNHDAMYWYRQDPGQGLRLIYYSQIVNDFQKGDIAEGYSVSREKKESFPLTVTSAQKNPTAFYLCASSRTSGGSYNEQFFGPGTRLTVL.

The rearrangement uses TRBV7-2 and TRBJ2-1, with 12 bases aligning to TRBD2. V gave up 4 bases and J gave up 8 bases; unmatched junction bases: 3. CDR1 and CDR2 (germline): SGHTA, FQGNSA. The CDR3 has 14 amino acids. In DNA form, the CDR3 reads TGTGCCAGCAGCTCGGGACTAGCGGGCGATGAGCAGTTCTTC. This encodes CASSSGLAGDEQFF.

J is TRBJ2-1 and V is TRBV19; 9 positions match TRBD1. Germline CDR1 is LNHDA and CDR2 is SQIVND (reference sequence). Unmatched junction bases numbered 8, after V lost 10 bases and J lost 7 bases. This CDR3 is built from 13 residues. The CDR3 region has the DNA TGTGCCACCACGGGGACAGGGAGAAATGAGCAGTTCTTC. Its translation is CATTGTGRNEQFF.

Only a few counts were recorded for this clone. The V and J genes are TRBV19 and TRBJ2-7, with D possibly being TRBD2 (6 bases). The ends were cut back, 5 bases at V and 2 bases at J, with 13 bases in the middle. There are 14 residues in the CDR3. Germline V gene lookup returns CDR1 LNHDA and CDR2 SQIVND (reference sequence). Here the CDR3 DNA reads TGTGCCAGTAGTTCCGGGACTCGGACCTACGAGCAGTACTTC. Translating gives CASSSGTRTYEQYF.

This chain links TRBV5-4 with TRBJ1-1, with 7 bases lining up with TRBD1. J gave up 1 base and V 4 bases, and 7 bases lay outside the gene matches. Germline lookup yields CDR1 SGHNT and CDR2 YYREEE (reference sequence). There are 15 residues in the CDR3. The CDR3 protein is CASSTQGVGNTEAFF. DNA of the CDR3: TGTGCCAGCAGCACTCAGGGGGTCGGGAACACTGAAGCTTTCTTT.

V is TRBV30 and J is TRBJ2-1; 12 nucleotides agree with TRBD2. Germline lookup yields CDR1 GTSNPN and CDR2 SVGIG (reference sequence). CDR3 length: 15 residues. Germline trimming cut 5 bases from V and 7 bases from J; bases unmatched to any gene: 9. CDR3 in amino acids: CAWGRLAGVGNEQFF. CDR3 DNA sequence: TGTGCCTGGGGACGACTAGCGGGGGTGGGGAATGAGCAGTTCTTC.

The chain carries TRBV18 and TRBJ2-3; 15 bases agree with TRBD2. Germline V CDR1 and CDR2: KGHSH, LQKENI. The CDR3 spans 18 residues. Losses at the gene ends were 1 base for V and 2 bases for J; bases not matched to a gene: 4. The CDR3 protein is CASSPQGLAGGVTDTQYF. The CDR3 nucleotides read TGTGCCAGCTCACCACAGGGACTAGCGGGGGGCGTCACAGATACGCAGTATTTT.

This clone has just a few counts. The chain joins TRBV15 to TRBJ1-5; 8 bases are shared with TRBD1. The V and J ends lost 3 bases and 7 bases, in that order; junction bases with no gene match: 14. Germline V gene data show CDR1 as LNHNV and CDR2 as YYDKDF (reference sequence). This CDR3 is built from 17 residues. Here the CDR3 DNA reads TGTGCCACCAGCAGTCTGGCCGGGGCAGGGGGCGGGCAGCCCCAGCATTTT. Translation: CATSSLAGAGGGQPQHF.

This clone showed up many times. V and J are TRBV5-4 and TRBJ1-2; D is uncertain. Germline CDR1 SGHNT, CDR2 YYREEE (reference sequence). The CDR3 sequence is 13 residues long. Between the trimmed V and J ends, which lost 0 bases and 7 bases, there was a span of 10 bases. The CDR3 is CASSLETAFGYTF. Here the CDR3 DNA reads TGTGCCAGCAGCTTGGAGACTGCTTTTGGCTACACCTTC.

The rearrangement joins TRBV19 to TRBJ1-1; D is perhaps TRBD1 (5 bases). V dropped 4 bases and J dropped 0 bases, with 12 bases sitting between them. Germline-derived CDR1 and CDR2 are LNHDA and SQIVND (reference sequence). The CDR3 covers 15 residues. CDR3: CASSRGEGMNTEAFF. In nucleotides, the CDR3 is TGTGCCAGTAGTAGAGGGGAGGGGATGAACACTGAAGCTTTCTTT.

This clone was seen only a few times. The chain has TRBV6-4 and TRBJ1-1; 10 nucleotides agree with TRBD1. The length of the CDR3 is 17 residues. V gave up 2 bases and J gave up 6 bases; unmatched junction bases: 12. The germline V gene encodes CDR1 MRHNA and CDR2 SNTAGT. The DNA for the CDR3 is TGTGCCAGCAGTGACGTGAATACGGGACAGGGGCCCCCTGAAGCTTTCTTT. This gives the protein CASSDVNTGQGPPEAFF.

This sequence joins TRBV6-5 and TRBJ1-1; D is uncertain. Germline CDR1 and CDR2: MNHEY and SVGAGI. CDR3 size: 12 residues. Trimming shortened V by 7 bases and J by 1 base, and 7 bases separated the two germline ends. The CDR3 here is CASTRGNTEAFF. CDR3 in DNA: TGTGCCAGCACCCGCGGGAACACTGAAGCTTTCTTT.

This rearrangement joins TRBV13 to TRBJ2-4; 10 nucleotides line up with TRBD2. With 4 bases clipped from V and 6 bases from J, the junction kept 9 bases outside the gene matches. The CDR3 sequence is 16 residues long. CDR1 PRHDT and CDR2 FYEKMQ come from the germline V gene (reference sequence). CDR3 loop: CASSSTSGSWGNIQYF. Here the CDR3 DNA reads TGTGCCAGCAGCTCGACTAGCGGGTCTTGGGGAAACATTCAGTACTTC.